The rows below give T cell receptor beta chains drawn from one sample of a study of T cells in localized non-small cell lung cancer. Measured with immunoSEQ multiplex PCR; TCRdb has only the in-frame clones, and not every one. The repertoire holds 29,000 or so clones, with 70% to 90% as singletons. Sequenced here: peripheral blood, sampled before any cancer treatment. The receptor set was obtained from a female donor at least 60 years old with stage III squamous cell lung carcinoma. The CDR3 runs from the conserved cysteine through the conserved F or W. A D gene is named only where the DNA matches it firmly. Expanded clones are given a class, and other clones once, few, many or no size at all.

CDR3 protein: CASSFRTGGTDTQYF
CDR3 DNA: TGTGCCAGCAGTTTTAGGACAGGGGGCACAGATACGCAGTATTTT
clone size: NA
J gene: TRBJ2-3
D gene: TRBD1
V gene: TRBV2

CDR3 protein: CASSLGREGESEQFF
CDR3 DNA: TGTGCCAGCAGTCTAGGACGGGAAGGCGAGTCTGAGCAGTTCTTC
clone size: NA
J gene: TRBJ2-1
D gene: NA
V gene: TRBV7-9

CDR3 protein: CASSEDRAEQYF
CDR3 DNA: TGTGCCAGCAGTGAAGACAGGGCCGAGCAGTACTTC
clone size: NA
J gene: TRBJ2-7
D gene: NA
V gene: TRBV6-1

CDR3 protein: CASSKEATNEKLFF
CDR3 DNA: TGTGCCAGCAGCAAAGAGGCAACTAATGAAAAACTGTTTTTT
clone size: NA
J gene: TRBJ1-4
D gene: NA
V gene: TRBV27

CDR3 protein: CASSLPGMNTEAFF
CDR3 DNA: TGTGCCAGCAGTTTACCCGGGATGAACACTGAAGCTTTCTTT
clone size: NA
J gene: TRBJ1-1
D gene: NA
V gene: TRBV28

CDR3 protein: CASSLPSSGEGPLEAFF
CDR3 DNA: TGTGCCAGCAGCTTACCGTCATCGGGGGAAGGACCACTCGAAGCTTTCTTT
clone size: NA
J gene: TRBJ1-1
D gene: NA
V gene: TRBV13

CDR3 protein: CASRTEGNTEAFF
CDR3 DNA: TGTGCCAGCAGGACGGAGGGGAACACTGAAGCTTTCTTT
clone size: NA
J gene: TRBJ1-1
D gene: NA
V gene: TRBV28

CDR3 protein: CASSASGRALTDTQYF
CDR3 DNA: TGTGCCAGCAGCGCTAGCGGGAGGGCCCTCACAGATACGCAGTATTTT
clone size: NA
J gene: TRBJ2-3
D gene: TRBD2
V gene: TRBV7-2

CDR3 protein: CASRDRGEKLFF
CDR3 DNA: TGTGCCAGCCGGGACAGGGGCGAAAAACTGTTTTTT
clone size: NA
J gene: TRBJ1-4
D gene: TRBD1
V gene: TRBV2

CDR3 protein: CAWIKDRPTEAFF
CDR3 DNA: TGTGCCTGGATCAAGGACAGGCCCACTGAAGCTTTCTTT
clone size: NA
J gene: TRBJ1-1
D gene: TRBD1
V gene: TRBV30

CDR3 protein: CASSPSGDQPQHF
CDR3 DNA: TGTGCCAGCTCACCATCAGGGGATCAGCCCCAGCATTTT
clone size: NA
J gene: TRBJ1-5
D gene: NA
V gene: TRBV18

CDR3 protein: CSANPRTGANYGYTF
CDR3 DNA: TGCAGCGCGAATCCCAGGACAGGGGCCAACTATGGCTACACCTTC
clone size: few
J gene: TRBJ1-2
D gene: TRBD1
V gene: TRBV29-1

CDR3 protein: CASSQRDKTTNEKLFF
CDR3 DNA: TGCGCCAGCAGCCAGAGGGACAAGACAACTAATGAAAAACTGTTTTTT
clone size: once
J gene: TRBJ1-4
D gene: NA
V gene: TRBV4-1

CDR3 protein: CASSLARTPEETQYF
CDR3 DNA: TGTGCCAGCAGCTTAGCTCGGACACCTGAAGAGACCCAGTACTTC
clone size: NA
J gene: TRBJ2-5
D gene: NA
V gene: TRBV7-8

CDR3 protein: CASSSVAANQPQHF
CDR3 DNA: TGTGCCAGCAGTTCCGTGGCAGCTAATCAGCCCCAGCATTTT
clone size: NA
J gene: TRBJ1-5
D gene: NA
V gene: TRBV28

CDR3 protein: CATSRGDRDQPQHF
CDR3 DNA: TGTGCCACCAGCAGGGGGGACAGGGATCAGCCCCAGCATTTT
clone size: NA
J gene: TRBJ1-5
D gene: TRBD1
V gene: TRBV15

CDR3 protein: CASSSTGYRDIQYF
CDR3 DNA: TGTGCCAGCAGCTCGACAGGGTATAGGGACATTCAGTACTTC
clone size: NA
J gene: TRBJ2-4
D gene: TRBD1
V gene: TRBV7-9

CDR3 protein: CASSGMSRSGNTIYF
CDR3 DNA: TGTGCCAGCAGTGGGATGAGTCGCTCTGGAAACACCATATATTTT
clone size: once
J gene: TRBJ1-3
D gene: NA
V gene: TRBV28

CDR3 protein: CASSRDRRDLNIQYF
CDR3 DNA: TGTGCCAGCAGCCGGGACAGGAGGGATTTAAACATTCAGTACTTC
clone size: NA
J gene: TRBJ2-4
D gene: TRBD1
V gene: TRBV5-6

CDR3 protein: CATSRAYELQETQYF
CDR3 DNA: TGTGCCACCAGCAGAGCCTATGAGCTTCAAGAGACCCAGTACTTC
clone size: NA
J gene: TRBJ2-5
D gene: NA
V gene: TRBV15

CDR3 protein: CASSSRGYSGNTIYF
CDR3 DNA: TGTGCCAGCAGTAGCAGGGGATATTCTGGAAACACCATATATTTT
clone size: NA
J gene: TRBJ1-3
D gene: NA
V gene: TRBV28

CDR3 protein: CASSLLLPPTGQYF
CDR3 DNA: TGTGCCAGCAGCTTACTCCTTCCCCCAACGGGGCAGTACTTC
clone size: NA
J gene: TRBJ2-7
D gene: NA
V gene: TRBV13

CDR3 protein: CASSLSLGTGKDGYTF
CDR3 DNA: TGTGCCAGCAGTTTATCCTTAGGGACAGGGAAGGATGGCTACACCTTC
clone size: NA
J gene: TRBJ1-2
D gene: TRBD1
V gene: TRBV28

CDR3 protein: CASSEDSAYGYTF
CDR3 DNA: TGTGCCAGCAGCGAGGACAGCGCCTATGGCTACACCTTC
clone size: NA
J gene: TRBJ1-2
D gene: NA
V gene: TRBV5-4

CDR3 protein: CASSLEPGSGANVLTF
CDR3 DNA: TGCGCCAGCAGCTTGGAGCCGGGCTCTGGGGCCAACGTCCTGACTTTC
clone size: NA
J gene: TRBJ2-6
D gene: NA
V gene: TRBV5-1

CDR3 protein: CASSVWNRGRGYGVGYTF
CDR3 DNA: TGTGCCAGCAGTGTTTGGAACAGGGGGAGGGGGTATGGGGTTGGCTACACCTTC
clone size: NA
J gene: TRBJ1-2
D gene: TRBD1
V gene: TRBV6-1

CDR3 protein: CASRLRQGSDGYTF
CDR3 DNA: TGTGCCAGCAGATTAAGACAGGGATCGGATGGCTACACCTTC
clone size: NA
J gene: TRBJ1-2
D gene: TRBD1
V gene: TRBV6-1

CDR3 protein: CASTLSGSNEQYF
CDR3 DNA: TGTGCCAGCACCCTTAGCGGGAGTAACGAGCAGTACTTC
clone size: NA
J gene: TRBJ2-7
D gene: TRBD2
V gene: TRBV28

CDR3 protein: CASSRGGGGEETQYF
CDR3 DNA: TGTGCCAGCAGCCGAGGAGGGGGAGGGGAAGAGACCCAGTACTTC
clone size: NA
J gene: TRBJ2-5
D gene: NA
V gene: TRBV2

CDR3 protein: CASSRRGAATNEKLFF
CDR3 DNA: TGTGCCAGCTCCCGTCGGGGGGCTGCAACTAATGAAAAACTGTTTTTT
clone size: NA
J gene: TRBJ1-4
D gene: NA
V gene: TRBV28

CDR3 protein: CASSPPPGLTPYNEQFF
CDR3 DNA: TGTGCCAGCAGCCCCCCGCCGGGACTCACCCCCTACAATGAGCAGTTCTTC
clone size: NA
J gene: TRBJ2-1
D gene: NA
V gene: TRBV7-9

CDR3 protein: CASSPGTANYGYTF
CDR3 DNA: TGTGCCAGCAGTCCAGGCACAGCTAACTATGGCTACACCTTC
clone size: NA
J gene: TRBJ1-2
D gene: NA
V gene: TRBV6-1

CDR3 protein: CASSRVGQLGQTYEQYF
CDR3 DNA: TGTGCCAGCAGTCGCGTGGGGCAGTTAGGACAGACCTACGAGCAGTACTTC
clone size: NA
J gene: TRBJ2-7
D gene: NA
V gene: TRBV27

CDR3 protein: CASSLEGGYEQFF
CDR3 DNA: TGCGCCAGCAGCTTGGAAGGTGGCTATGAGCAGTTCTTC
clone size: NA
J gene: TRBJ2-1
D gene: NA
V gene: TRBV5-1

CDR3 protein: CASSGKPGDNEQFF
CDR3 DNA: TGTGCCAGCTCAGGGAAGCCAGGGGACAATGAGCAGTTCTTC
clone size: NA
J gene: TRBJ2-1
D gene: NA
V gene: TRBV18

CDR3 protein: CASSYPLTEAFF
CDR3 DNA: TGTGCCAGCAGTTACCCCCTCACTGAAGCTTTCTTT
clone size: NA
J gene: TRBJ1-1
D gene: NA
V gene: TRBV28

CDR3 protein: CASGPLAPLVNNEQFF
CDR3 DNA: TGTGCCAGCGGACCTCTAGCGCCCCTAGTGAACAATGAGCAGTTCTTC
clone size: few
J gene: TRBJ2-1
D gene: NA
V gene: TRBV28

CDR3 protein: CASSLDSYNEQFF
CDR3 DNA: TGTGCCAGCAGCTTGGACAGCTACAATGAGCAGTTCTTC
clone size: NA
J gene: TRBJ2-1
D gene: NA
V gene: TRBV5-4

CDR3 protein: CASSLEGPNYGYTF
CDR3 DNA: TGTGCCAGCAGTCTCGAGGGACCTAACTATGGCTACACCTTC
clone size: NA
J gene: TRBJ1-2
D gene: NA
V gene: TRBV28

CDR3 protein: CATQASGNTGELFF
CDR3 DNA: TGTGCTACCCAGGCTAGCGGGAACACCGGGGAGCTGTTTTTT
clone size: NA
J gene: TRBJ2-2
D gene: TRBD2
V gene: TRBV28

CDR3 protein: CASSQQRSSYNEQFF
CDR3 DNA: TGTGCCAGCTCGCAACAGCGGAGCTCCTACAATGAGCAGTTCTTC
clone size: once
J gene: TRBJ2-1
D gene: NA
V gene: TRBV18

CDR3 protein: CASSLGISGGFYEQYF
CDR3 DNA: TGCGCCAGCAGCTTGGGGATTAGCGGGGGGTTCTACGAGCAGTACTTC
clone size: NA
J gene: TRBJ2-7
D gene: TRBD2
V gene: TRBV5-1

CDR3 protein: CASSLVGREYEQYF
CDR3 DNA: TGCGCCAGCAGCTTGGTGGGCAGGGAATACGAGCAGTACTTC
clone size: NA
J gene: TRBJ2-7
D gene: NA
V gene: TRBV5-1

CDR3 protein: CASSQGGSTDTQYF
CDR3 DNA: TGTGCCAGTAGCCAAGGGGGGTCCACAGATACGCAGTATTTT
clone size: NA
J gene: TRBJ2-3
D gene: NA
V gene: TRBV19

CDR3 protein: CASSFGTGLEAFF
CDR3 DNA: TGTGCCAGCAGTTTCGGGACAGGGCTTGAAGCTTTCTTT
clone size: few
J gene: TRBJ1-1
D gene: TRBD1
V gene: TRBV6-5

CDR3 protein: CASSLAETQYF
CDR3 DNA: TGTGCCAGCAGCTTAGCTGAGACCCAGTACTTC
clone size: NA
J gene: TRBJ2-5
D gene: NA
V gene: TRBV7-9

CDR3 protein: CASSTPGSGGYTF
CDR3 DNA: TGTGCCAGCAGTACCCCAGGGAGCGGTGGCTACACCTTC
clone size: NA
J gene: TRBJ1-2
D gene: NA
V gene: TRBV6-5

CDR3 protein: CASSVEQRDSPLHF
CDR3 DNA: TGTGCCAGCAGCGTAGAGCAGAGGGATTCACCCCTCCACTTT
clone size: NA
J gene: TRBJ1-6
D gene: NA
V gene: TRBV9

CDR3 protein: CSVEGVRLRGTDTQYF
CDR3 DNA: TGCAGCGTTGAAGGGGTACGCCTCCGAGGGACAGATACGCAGTATTTT
clone size: NA
J gene: TRBJ2-3
D gene: NA
V gene: TRBV29-1

CDR3 protein: CASSNDRGLGNTIYF
CDR3 DNA: TGTGCCAGCAGCAATGACAGGGGGCTGGGAAACACCATATATTTT
clone size: once
J gene: TRBJ1-3
D gene: TRBD1
V gene: TRBV5-4